This T cell receptor (beta chain) was observed in a study of blood T cell repertoires in COVID-19. This CDR3 is built from 12 residues. V lost 5 bases to trimming and J lost 1 base, with 5 bases between them. Clones were read by immunoSEQ multiplex PCR, and TCRdb kept only the in-frame ones, dropping some. The table lists about 250,000 clones, roughly 80% of them singletons. The clonotype comes from a man older than 75 with acute or convalescent COVID-19. The sequencing input was peripheral blood. This rearrangement joins TRBV12-3 or TRBV12-4 to TRBJ1-1, with D perhaps matching TRBD1 (5 bases). This CDR3 reads CASSRGNTEAFF. CDR3 bases: TGTGCCAGCAGTAGGGGGAACACTGAAGCTTTCTTT.